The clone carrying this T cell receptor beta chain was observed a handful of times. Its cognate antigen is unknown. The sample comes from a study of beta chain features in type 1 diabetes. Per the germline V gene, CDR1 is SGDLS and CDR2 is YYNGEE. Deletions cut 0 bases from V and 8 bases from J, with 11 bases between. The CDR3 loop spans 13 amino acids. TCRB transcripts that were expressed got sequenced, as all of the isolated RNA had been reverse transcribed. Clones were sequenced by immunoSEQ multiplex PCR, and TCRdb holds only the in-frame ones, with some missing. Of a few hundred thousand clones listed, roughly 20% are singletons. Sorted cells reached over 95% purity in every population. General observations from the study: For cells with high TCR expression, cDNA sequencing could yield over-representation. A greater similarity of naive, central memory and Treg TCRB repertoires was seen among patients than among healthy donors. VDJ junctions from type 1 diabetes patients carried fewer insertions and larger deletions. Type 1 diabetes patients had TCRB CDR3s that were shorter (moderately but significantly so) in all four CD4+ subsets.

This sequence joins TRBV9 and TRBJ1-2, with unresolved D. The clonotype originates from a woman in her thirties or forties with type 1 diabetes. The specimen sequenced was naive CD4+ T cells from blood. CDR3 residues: CASSVVQAGGYTF. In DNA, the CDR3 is TGTGCCAGCAGCGTAGTTCAGGCGGGCGGCTACACCTTC.